This T cell receptor (beta chain) came from a study of shared clonotypes between healthy human individuals. Study-wide context: Donor composition was two women and a few men, aged 18 to 49.

Unsorted PBMC contributed about 0.3 ug DNA, approximately 30,000 T cell genomes, to each replicate PCR. The assay was immunoSEQ multiplex PCR, and TCRdb's table has in-frame clones only and misses some. Seen here are roughly 500,000 clones, 70% to 80% observed once, and the top ten hold around 11%. This CDR3 is 16 amino acids long. Per the germline V gene, CDR1 is SEHNR and CDR2 is FQNEAQ (reference sequence). The V segment lost 5 bases and the J segment 6 bases; nucleotides outside the gene matches: 14. The receptor's source is a woman aged 40 to 50 in good health. Some clones in this sample may be carry-over from other donors' samples. What was sequenced was PBMCs. V gene TRBV7-9 combines with J gene TRBJ1-2; 8 bases agree with TRBD1. CDR3 region: CASSPVGQGARNGYTF. The CDR3 bases are TGTGCCAGCAGCCCTGTAGGGCAGGGGGCGCGAAATGGCTACACCTTC.